These T cell receptor beta chains were read from a single sample in a study of blood T cell repertoires in COVID-19. Only in-frame clones appear in the TCRdb table, and some are missing; sequencing was by immunoSEQ multiplex PCR. The data show fewer than 200,000 clones, around 82% seen once. Sequenced sample: PBMCs or T cells enriched from blood (not recorded which). Receptor source: a woman aged 55-69 years with acute COVID-19. Each CDR3 is given with its conserved first and last residue. The order of the fields is V gene, D gene, clone size, J gene, CDR3 protein, CDR3 DNA. The D gene is left open where the match is weak. Where a row states a size, it is once, few, many or the class of an expanded clone; other rows omit it.

v_call: TRBV11-3
d_call: NA
clone_size: NA
j_call: TRBJ1-1
cdr3_aa: CASSYRVSTEAFF
cdr3_nt: TGTGCCAGCAGCTACAGGGTTTCCACTGAAGCTTTCTTT

v_call: TRBV14
d_call: NA
clone_size: NA
j_call: TRBJ1-2
cdr3_aa: CASSQDLPSYGYTF
cdr3_nt: TGTGCCAGCAGCCAAGATCTCCCGAGCTATGGCTACACCTTC

v_call: TRBV7-9
d_call: NA
clone_size: NA
j_call: TRBJ1-4
cdr3_aa: CASSLAENEKLFF
cdr3_nt: TGTGCCAGCAGCTTAGCGGAGAATGAAAAACTGTTTTTT

v_call: TRBV6-5
d_call: TRBD2
clone_size: NA
j_call: TRBJ2-7
cdr3_aa: CASIGGGTNYEQYF
cdr3_nt: TGTGCCAGCATCGGGGGGGGCACTAACTACGAGCAGTACTTC

v_call: TRBV4-3
d_call: NA
clone_size: few
j_call: TRBJ2-2
cdr3_aa: CASSQGGVHSGELFF
cdr3_nt: TGCGCCAGCAGCCAAGGGGGAGTGCACTCCGGGGAGCTGTTTTTT

v_call: TRBV5-1
d_call: NA
clone_size: NA
j_call: TRBJ2-5
cdr3_aa: CASSFSGLGSETQYF
cdr3_nt: TGCGCCAGCAGCTTTAGTGGACTTGGATCGGAGACCCAGTACTTC

v_call: TRBV7-2
d_call: TRBD2
clone_size: NA
j_call: TRBJ2-3
cdr3_aa: CASSLRLSGGGDTQYF
cdr3_nt: TGTGCCAGCAGCTTGAGATTAAGCGGGGGAGGGGATACGCAGTATTTT

v_call: TRBV27
d_call: TRBD1
clone_size: NA
j_call: TRBJ1-2
cdr3_aa: CASSRTTGFGYGYTF
cdr3_nt: TGTGCCAGCAGTCGAACGACAGGGTTTGGCTATGGCTACACCTTC

v_call: TRBV6-5
d_call: NA
clone_size: NA
j_call: TRBJ2-7
cdr3_aa: CASSSHISGEQYF
cdr3_nt: TGTGCCAGCAGTTCACATATTAGCGGCGAGCAGTACTTC

v_call: TRBV7-2
d_call: TRBD1
clone_size: NA
j_call: TRBJ1-2
cdr3_aa: CASSFSGTGIYGYTF
cdr3_nt: TGTGCCAGCAGCTTTTCCGGGACAGGGATCTATGGCTACACCTTC

v_call: TRBV6-6
d_call: NA
clone_size: NA
j_call: TRBJ1-5
cdr3_aa: CASSYLGAGNQPQHF
cdr3_nt: TGTGCCAGCAGTTATTTGGGTGCGGGCAATCAGCCCCAGCATTTT

v_call: TRBV7-2
d_call: NA
clone_size: NA
j_call: TRBJ1-2
cdr3_aa: CASSLVVRQPESYGYTF
cdr3_nt: TGTGCCAGCAGCTTAGTGGTCAGGCAGCCCGAGAGTTATGGCTACACCTTC

v_call: TRBV2
d_call: TRBD1
clone_size: NA
j_call: TRBJ2-1
cdr3_aa: CASRPGQGYNNEQFF
cdr3_nt: TGTGCCAGCAGACCCGGACAGGGGTACAACAATGAGCAGTTCTTC

v_call: TRBV5-4
d_call: NA
clone_size: NA
j_call: TRBJ1-2
cdr3_aa: CASSFSHGYTF
cdr3_nt: TGTGCCAGCAGCTTTAGCCATGGCTACACCTTC

v_call: TRBV9
d_call: TRBD1
clone_size: NA
j_call: TRBJ1-5
cdr3_aa: CASGGQGSQPQHF
cdr3_nt: TGTGCCAGCGGGGGACAGGGGAGTCAGCCCCAGCATTTT

v_call: TRBV4-3
d_call: TRBD1
clone_size: NA
j_call: TRBJ2-1
cdr3_aa: CASSQGTGTGLYEQFF
cdr3_nt: TGCGCCAGCAGCCAGGGGACCGGGACAGGGCTTTATGAGCAGTTCTTC

v_call: TRBV7-2
d_call: NA
clone_size: NA
j_call: TRBJ2-1
cdr3_aa: CASSHSRYNEQFF
cdr3_nt: TGTGCCAGCAGCCACAGTCGCTACAATGAGCAGTTCTTC

v_call: TRBV6-1
d_call: NA
clone_size: NA
j_call: TRBJ1-5
cdr3_aa: CASSEAYSGAPGAQHF
cdr3_nt: TGTGCCAGCAGTGAAGCGTACTCCGGGGCCCCGGGGGCCCAGCATTTT

v_call: TRBV28
d_call: NA
clone_size: NA
j_call: TRBJ1-1
cdr3_aa: CATSSGGSAGTEAFF
cdr3_nt: TGTGCCACCTCGAGTGGGGGGTCAGCCGGCACTGAAGCTTTCTTT

v_call: TRBV9
d_call: TRBD1
clone_size: NA
j_call: TRBJ1-6
cdr3_aa: CASSVGDRGNSPLHF
cdr3_nt: TGTGCCAGCAGCGTAGGGGACAGGGGCAATTCACCCCTCCACTTT

v_call: TRBV24-1
d_call: NA
clone_size: once
j_call: TRBJ2-5
cdr3_aa: CATSGPGFQETQYF
cdr3_nt: TGTGCCACCAGTGGGCCGGGATTCCAAGAGACCCAGTACTTC

v_call: TRBV6-5
d_call: TRBD1
clone_size: once
j_call: TRBJ1-4
cdr3_aa: CASSLQTGAGEKLFF
cdr3_nt: TGTGCCAGCAGTTTACAGACAGGGGCCGGTGAAAAACTGTTTTTT

v_call: TRBV29-1
d_call: TRBD1
clone_size: NA
j_call: TRBJ2-5
cdr3_aa: CSVDRLGQGAGETQYF
cdr3_nt: TGCAGCGTTGACCGGCTGGGACAGGGGGCAGGGGAGACCCAGTACTTC

v_call: TRBV9
d_call: TRBD2
clone_size: once
j_call: TRBJ2-1
cdr3_aa: CASSVGTVAGNEQFF
cdr3_nt: TGTGCCAGCAGCGTAGGAACGGTAGCGGGCAATGAGCAGTTCTTC

v_call: TRBV15
d_call: NA
clone_size: NA
j_call: TRBJ1-4
cdr3_aa: CATSRDPGRGNEKLFF
cdr3_nt: TGTGCCACCAGCAGAGATCCAGGGAGGGGAAATGAAAAACTGTTTTTT

v_call: TRBV6-5
d_call: TRBD2
clone_size: NA
j_call: TRBJ2-4
cdr3_aa: CASVAGGPENIQYF
cdr3_nt: TGTGCCAGCGTAGCGGGAGGGCCGGAAAACATTCAGTACTTC